This TCR beta chain was sequenced for a study of blood T cell repertoires in COVID-19 (dated by TCRdb to 2020 to 2022). Broadly, across the study: Samples covering the acute and convalescent phases of COVID-19 were provided by collaborators in the United States, Italy and Spain. The prospective study material was composed of cDNA or gDNA derived from T cells, B-cell-depleted T cells, or PBMCs. The dataset comprised deeply sampled blood TCRbeta repertoires from subjects exposed to, actively infected with, or recovered from COVID-19. A freely available public database, intended as a resource for researchers studying the immune response to SARS-CoV-2, is where the repertoires were released. The samples were drawn from the first 160 participants of the ongoing ImmuneRACE study and from 1,200 or so subjects provided by 6 global collaborators. The sample metadata nearly always contained a de-identified subject ID, COVID-19 status, age in years and sex. HLA class I and class II types, where available, came from metadata supplied by the sample provider rather than from assay-based typing. The paper's findings and limits, for the study overall: The quantity of clinical and demographic metadata differed by source and by participant and was supplied without curation.

In regard to this clone: What this receptor recognizes is not known. Base qualities are missing; no much larger clone stands one base away.

TCRbeta CDR3 regions were amplified from genomic DNA by means of the immunoSEQ Assay, a bias-controlled multiplex PCR. Concerning the study's data processing: The number of nucleated cells in each sample was estimated by amplification of reference gene primers within the assay. Sequence reads were collapsed and filtered to measure the absolute abundance of every unique TCRbeta CDR3 rearrangement. For each sample, productive Simpson clonality was calculated as the square root of Simpson's diversity index across productive rearrangements. TCRdb carries this immuneACCESS record with in-frame sequences only. Its versions omit some clonotypes, under half of them owing to an unresolved V gene in the studies checked, with the rest unexplained. D and trimming come from the DNA, and the V and J calls and clone size come from that table. The sample contains nearly 95,000 clones, more than 65% of them found a single time. Together, the top ten hold 15% to 20% of the sample.

Collaborating institutions collected whole blood in K2EDTA tubes following their own protocols. Collaborator samples were shipped for TCRbeta analysis as frozen whole blood, isolated PBMCs, or DNA extracted from either sample type. V and J are trimmed by 0 bases and 7 bases, and the gene matches miss 3 bases of the junction. The CDR3 holds 15 amino acids from the cysteine to the phenylalanine. The DNA shown is the 45-base CDR3, in frame from base 1. CDR1 SNHLY and CDR2 FYNNEI are derived from the germline V gene. The V and J genes are TRBV2 and TRBJ1-2; TRBD1 agrees with 12 junctional bases. The origin of this receptor is a human donor in a cohort sampled during active COVID-19. Sample: peripheral blood. In nucleotides, the sequence is TGTGCCAGCAGTGAAGCCGGGACAGGGGGCGGTGGCTACACCTTC. It encodes CASSEAGTGGGGYTF. The full variable domain, with segments outside the CDR3 supplied by the reference TRBV2 and TRBJ1-2 proteins, appears as EPEVTQTPSHQVTQMGQEVILRCVPISNHLYFYWYRQILGQKVEFLVSFYNNEISEKSEIFDDQFSVERPDGSNFTLKIRSTKLEDSAMYFCASSEAGTGGGGYTFGSGTRLTVV.